The present T cell receptor beta chain was sequenced within a study of patients and donors after allogeneic stem cell transplantation. CDR1 is MNHEY and CDR2 is SVGAGI in the germline V gene. Losses at the gene ends were 0 bases for V and 8 bases for J; bases not matched to a gene: 8. The CDR3 contains 16 residues. A single record per CDR3 protein comes from TCRdb applying MiXCR to the RT-PCR reads. The sample holds 400,000 to 450,000 distinct CDR3 sequences, roughly 17% seen once. The V gene is TRBV6-5, the J gene TRBJ2-1, with 9 bases aligning to TRBD2. The source material was blood, either unsorted or a sorted T cell fraction (not recorded which). The sequence was obtained from a human donor who was either an allogeneic HSCT recipient or a stem cell or donor lymphocyte infusion donor (not recorded which). It is not recorded whose cells these are; they may come from a transplant donor. CDR3 in DNA: TGTGCCAGCAGTTACTCTGGCGGGAGGGCCGGCGATGAGCAGTTCTTC. Protein: CASSYSGGRAGDEQFF.